This TCR beta chain is drawn from a study of T cells in Graves' hyperthyroidism and ophthalmopathy. Over 18 months, lack of ophthalmopathy progression marked Graves' hyperthyroidism as stable. Roughly 10 ml of fresh peripheral blood supplied the PBMCs. The CDR3 is 15 residues long. Germline assignment: CDR1 LNHDA and CDR2 SQIVND (reference sequence). The V gene end was trimmed by 5 bases and the J gene end by 6 bases; junction bases not matched to a gene: 5. Study observations and caveats: Also found in blood were most expanded thyroid clonotypes above 0.001.

Points on this clonotype: Antigen: not known.

RNA transcripts served as the template for amplifying TCR beta CDR3 regions. Researchers ran a first-round RT-PCR on the TCR CDR3 using the HTBI primer set. TCRdb passed the multiplex PCR reads through MiXCR, listing each CDR3 protein once. This sample carries about 560,000 distinct CDR3 sequences, over 15% of them seen once, and the ten largest clones take about 17%. Input material: blood. This TCR was sampled from a woman under 30 with Graves' hyperthyroidism. This chain connects TRBV19 to TRBJ1-4, with 11 bases aligning to TRBD1. Written as DNA, the CDR3 is TGTGCCAGTAGTCCGGAGGGACAGGGGGATGAAAAACTGTTTTTT. Protein: CASSPEGQGDEKLFF.